One sample yielded the 4 T cell receptor beta chains listed below, sequenced in a study of breast tumors, draining lymph nodes, adjacent tissues. TCRdb itself ran the multiplex PCR reads through MiXCR, one entry per CDR3 protein. The repertoire holds 83,000 or so distinct CDR3 sequences, with about 21% as singletons. Samples came from axillary lymph nodes draining the breast cancer. Sequences were obtained from axillary lymph node tissue. Source of these receptors: a female donor with breast cancer. Some clones in this sample may be carry-over from other donors' samples.

Turning to this clonotype: At one boundary the junction diverges from the germline segment, which might be a read error. The chain employs TRBV7-3 and TRBJ2-3, with D maybe TRBD1 (6 bases). This CDR3 comprises 15 residues. Germline CDR1 SGHTA, CDR2 FQGTGA. For the CDR3, the DNA is TGTGCCAGCACCTTATCAGCAGGGGGCACAGATACGCAGTATTTT. It yields the protein CASTLSAGGTDTQYF. Drawing the rest from reference TRBV7-3 and TRBJ2-3, the complete variable domain is GAGVSQTPSNKVTEKGKYVELRCDPISGHTALYWYRQSLGQGPEFLIYFQGTGAADDSGLPNDRFFAVRPEGSVSTLKIQRTERGDSAVYLCASTLSAGGTDTQYFGPGTRLTVL.

Concerning this clonotype: A much larger clonotype is one base distant, so this may be a read error. A read error is likely, as this CDR3 ends without the conserved phenylalanine or tryptophan. The chain joins TRBV7-8 to TRBJ2-2; 7 bases agree with TRBD1. The V gene end was trimmed by 5 bases and the J gene end by 4 bases; junction bases not matched to a gene: 7. The germline V gene has CDR1 SGHVS and CDR2 FQNEAQ. The CDR3 extends over 15 amino acids. Written as DNA, the CDR3 is TGTGCCAGCAGCCCGGACAGGTTTTCCACCGGGGAGCTGTTTTCT. Protein: CASSPDRFSTGELFS.

Only one count was recorded for this clonotype. This sequence may be a read error, since a much larger clone differs from it by one base. The chain has TRBV7-8 and TRBJ2-5, with 8 bases fitting TRBD2. The germline gives CDR1 SGHVS, CDR2 FQNEAQ. This CDR3 has 17 residues. CDR3 sequence reads: CASSYGAGGRVQEAQYF. As DNA, the CDR3 is TGCGCCAGCAGCTATGGCGCGGGGGGCAGAGTACAAGAGGCCCAGTACTTC.

In its sample, this clonotype was seen many times. This rearrangement joins TRBV6-2 or TRBV6-3 to TRBJ2-3; TRBD2 aligns across 7 bases. After removal of 6 bases from V and 3 bases from J, the junction contained 9 bases not matched to a gene. CDR3 length equals 15 residues. Germline V lookup: CDR1 MNHEY, CDR2 SVGEGT. As DNA, the CDR3 is TGTGCCAGCAGACCCGGGCGGGGGAGGACAGATACGCAGTATTTT. It codes for CASRPGRGRTDTQYF.